This T cell receptor beta chain was observed in a study of T cell responses to AZD1222 COVID-19 vaccine. The V end was cut by 1 base, the J end by 4 bases, with 12 bases between. Germline assignment: CDR1 SGHKS and CDR2 YYEKEE (reference sequence). CDR3 length equals 14 residues. Method: immunoSEQ multiplex PCR; TCRdb's copy keeps in-frame clones and lacks some. The sample shows fewer than 130,000 clones, approximately 85% of them seen only once. The material was peripheral blood, obtained on day 0 of AZD1222 vaccination. V and J are TRBV5-5 and TRBJ2-7, with D unresolved. This clonotype originated in an adult in good health. CDR3 protein: CASSLKSGWYEQYF. The CDR3 nucleotides are TGTGCCAGCAGCTTGAAGTCAGGATGGTACGAGCAGTACTTC. Full variable domain (outside the CDR3, taken from reference TRBV5-5 and TRBJ2-7): DAGVTQSPTHLIKTRGQQVTLRCSPISGHKSVSWYQQVLGQGPQFIFQYYEKEERGRGNFPDRFSARQFPNYSSELNVNALLLGDSALYLCASSLKSGWYEQYFGPGTRLTVT.